This record concerns one T cell receptor beta chain sequence. Clones were sequenced by immunoSEQ multiplex PCR, and TCRdb holds only the in-frame ones, with some missing. The sample comprises 200,000 to 250,000 clones, approximately 87% of which are singletons, and 6.2% rests with the top ten. These data are taken from a study of blood T cell repertoires in COVID-19. Study at large: Sources were T cells, B-cell-depleted T cells, or PBMCs; the material itself was cDNA or gDNA.

Trimming removed 4 bases at V and 5 bases at J, with 17 bases between. Germline V gene data show CDR1 as MNHEY and CDR2 as SVGEGT. This CDR3 region has 15 residues. Sequencing input: peripheral blood. This rearrangement joins TRBV6-2 or TRBV6-3 to TRBJ1-2; a weak D match, TRBD1 (6 bases). The sequence was obtained from a man in his 60s with acute or convalescent COVID-19. CDR3 sequence reads: CASSSQGSKKYGYTF. The CDR3 DNA is TGTGCCAGCAGTTCACAGGGTAGTAAGAAGTATGGCTACACCTTC.